These 9 T cell receptor beta chains share one sample of origin, sequenced in a study of T cell responses to AZD1222 COVID-19 vaccine. TCRdb's table, derived via immunoSEQ multiplex PCR, lists solely in-frame clones and lacks some. The table records 150,000 to 200,000 clones, 92% of them present only once. Material: peripheral blood, obtained on day 0 of AZD1222 vaccination. Receptors originate from an adult in good health.

The chain combines TRBV27 with TRBJ2-1; D is uncertain. The CDR3 has 13 amino acids. Germline CDR1 and CDR2: MNHEY and SMNVEV (reference sequence). V shed 2 bases and J shed 8 bases, with 10 bases lying between them. As DNA, the CDR3 is TGTGCCAGCAGTTTAGGTTCGGCTTATGAGCAGTTCTTC. The encoded protein is CASSLGSAYEQFF.

This chain connects TRBV10-3 to TRBJ1-2; D perhaps matches TRBD1 (5 bases). The V gene lost 2 bases and the J gene lost 4 bases, with 20 bases spanning the gap. CDR1 is ENHRY and CDR2 is SYGVKD in the germline V gene. The CDR3 totals 17 residues. In DNA form, the CDR3 reads TGTGCCATCAGTGAGCCCAAGGGAGGGGCAATCGGCTATGGCTACACCTTC. This codes for CAISEPKGGAIGYGYTF.

The chain employs TRBV14 and TRBJ1-1, with TRBD1 as a possible D gene (5 bases). Germline CDR1 reads SGHDN; CDR2 reads FVKESK. This CDR3 has 15 residues. Deletions cut 0 bases from V and 1 base from J, with 9 bases between. Here the CDR3 DNA reads TGTGCCAGCAGCCAAGAAAGGGACCCGAACACTGAAGCTTTCTTT. Its translation is CASSQERDPNTEAFF.

This clone was seen a single time. This chain uses TRBV27 with TRBJ2-1; D uncertain. The CDR3 has 11 amino acids. Trimming removed 2 bases at V and 9 bases at J, with 5 bases between. Germline CDR1 reads MNHEY; CDR2 reads SMNVEV (reference sequence). The DNA of the CDR3 is TGTGCCAGCAGTTTAGCTGGTGAGCAGTTCTTC. It codes for CASSLAGEQFF.

The chain couples TRBV16 to TRBJ1-1, with TRBD1 identical over 8 bases. Germline assignment: CDR1 KGHSY and CDR2 FQNENV. There are 16 residues in the CDR3. V shed 0 bases and J 1 base; nucleotides not matched to a gene: 4. The CDR3 spells CASSQSSGTGNTEAFF. DNA of the CDR3: TGTGCCAGCAGCCAATCGTCCGGGACAGGGAACACTGAAGCTTTCTTT.

The rearrangement joins TRBV5-4 to TRBJ1-1, with no clear D. V was shortened by 5 bases and J by 5 bases, with 10 bases between the two germline ends. The CDR3 has 12 amino acids. Germline loops: CDR1 SGHNT, CDR2 YYREEE (reference sequence). DNA of the CDR3: TGTGCCAGCAGGGAGTGGGGAACTGAAGCTTTCTTT. It codes for CASREWGTEAFF. Full variable domain (missing parts from reference TRBV5-4 and TRBJ1-1): ETGVTQSPTHLIKTRGQQVTLRCSSQSGHNTVSWYQQALGQGPQFIFQYYREEENGRGNFPPRFSGLQFPNYSSELNVNALELDDSALYLCASREWGTEAFFGQGTRLTVV.

This clone was seen just once. The chain uses TRBV7-9 and TRBJ1-2; D uncertain. Germline V gene data show CDR1 as SEHNR and CDR2 as FQNEAQ (reference sequence). V dropped 1 base and J dropped 5 bases, with 8 bases sitting between them. The CDR3 is made up of 13 amino acids. This CDR3 reads CASSLGPRYGYTF. Here the CDR3 DNA reads TGTGCCAGCAGCTTAGGCCCTAGGTATGGCTACACCTTC.

This sequence joins TRBV30 and TRBJ1-3; possible D gene TRBD1, 5 bases. V lost 3 bases to trimming and J lost 2 bases, with 8 bases between them. The CDR3 is 13 residues long. CDR1 and CDR2 from the germline V gene are GTSNPN and SVGIG (reference sequence). CDR3 DNA sequence: TGTGCCTGGAGGGTGGACACTGGAAACACCATATATTTT. Translated, it gives CAWRVDTGNTIYF.

The chain uses TRBV25-1 and TRBJ2-3, with 7 positions matching TRBD1. V lost 4 bases and J lost 1; bases outside the gene matches: 5. The CDR3 has 15 residues. Germline V lookup: CDR1 MGHDK, CDR2 SYGVNS. The DNA of the CDR3 is TGTGCCAGCAGTGGAGGGGGCACGCGCACAGATACGCAGTATTTT. Protein product: CASSGGGTRTDTQYF.